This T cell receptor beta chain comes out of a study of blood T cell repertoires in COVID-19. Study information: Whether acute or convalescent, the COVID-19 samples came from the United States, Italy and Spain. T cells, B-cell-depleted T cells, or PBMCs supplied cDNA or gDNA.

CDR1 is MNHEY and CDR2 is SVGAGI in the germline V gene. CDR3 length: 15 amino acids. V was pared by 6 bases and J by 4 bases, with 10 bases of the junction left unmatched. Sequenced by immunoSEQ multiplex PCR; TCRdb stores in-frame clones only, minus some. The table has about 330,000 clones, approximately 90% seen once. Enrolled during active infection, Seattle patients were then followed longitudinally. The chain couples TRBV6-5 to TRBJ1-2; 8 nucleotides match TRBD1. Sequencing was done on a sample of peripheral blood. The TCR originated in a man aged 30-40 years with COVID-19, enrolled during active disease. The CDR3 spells CASRRAGGGIYGYTF. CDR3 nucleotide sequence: TGTGCCAGCAGAAGAGCAGGGGGCGGAATCTATGGCTACACCTTC.